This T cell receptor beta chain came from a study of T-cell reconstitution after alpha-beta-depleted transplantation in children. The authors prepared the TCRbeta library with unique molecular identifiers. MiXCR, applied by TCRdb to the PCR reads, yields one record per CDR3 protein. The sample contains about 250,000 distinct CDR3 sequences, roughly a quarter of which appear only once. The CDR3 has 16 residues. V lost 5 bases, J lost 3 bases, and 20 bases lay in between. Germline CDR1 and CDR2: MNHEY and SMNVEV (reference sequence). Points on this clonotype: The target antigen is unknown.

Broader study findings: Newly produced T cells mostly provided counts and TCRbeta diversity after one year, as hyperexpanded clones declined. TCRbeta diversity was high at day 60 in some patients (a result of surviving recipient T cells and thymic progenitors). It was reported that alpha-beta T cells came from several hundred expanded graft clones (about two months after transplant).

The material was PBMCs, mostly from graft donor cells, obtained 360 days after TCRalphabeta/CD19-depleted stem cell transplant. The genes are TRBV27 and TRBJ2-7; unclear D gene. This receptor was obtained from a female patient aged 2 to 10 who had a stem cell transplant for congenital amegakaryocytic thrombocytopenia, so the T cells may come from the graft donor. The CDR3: CASSPGLLGILYEQYF. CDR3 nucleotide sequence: TGTGCCAGCAGTCCGGGTTTATTGGGGATCCTCTACGAGCAGTACTTC.